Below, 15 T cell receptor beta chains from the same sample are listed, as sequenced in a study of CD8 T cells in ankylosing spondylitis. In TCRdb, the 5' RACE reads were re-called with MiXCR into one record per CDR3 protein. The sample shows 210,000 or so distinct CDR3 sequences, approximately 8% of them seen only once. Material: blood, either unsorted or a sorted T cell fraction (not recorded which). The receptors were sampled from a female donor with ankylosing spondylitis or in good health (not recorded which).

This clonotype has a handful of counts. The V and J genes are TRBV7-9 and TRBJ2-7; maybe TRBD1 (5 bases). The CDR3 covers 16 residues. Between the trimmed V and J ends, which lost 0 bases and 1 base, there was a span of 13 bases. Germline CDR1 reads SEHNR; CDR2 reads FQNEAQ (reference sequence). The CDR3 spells CASSLAVTEKSYEQYF. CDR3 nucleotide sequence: TGTGCCAGCAGCTTAGCGGTGACAGAAAAATCCTACGAGCAGTACTTC.

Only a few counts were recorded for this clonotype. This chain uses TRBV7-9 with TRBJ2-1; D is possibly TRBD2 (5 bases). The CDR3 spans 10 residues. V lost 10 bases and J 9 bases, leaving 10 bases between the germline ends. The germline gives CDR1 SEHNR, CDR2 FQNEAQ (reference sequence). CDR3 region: CATGVSEQFF. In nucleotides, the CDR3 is TGTGCCACCGGGGTGAGTGAGCAGTTCTTC.

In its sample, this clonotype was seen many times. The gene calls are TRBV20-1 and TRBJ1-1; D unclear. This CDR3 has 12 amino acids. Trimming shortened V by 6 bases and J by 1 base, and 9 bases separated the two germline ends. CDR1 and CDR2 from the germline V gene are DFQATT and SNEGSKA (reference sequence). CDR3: CSANQENTEAFF. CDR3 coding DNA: TGCAGTGCGAATCAGGAGAACACTGAAGCTTTCTTT.

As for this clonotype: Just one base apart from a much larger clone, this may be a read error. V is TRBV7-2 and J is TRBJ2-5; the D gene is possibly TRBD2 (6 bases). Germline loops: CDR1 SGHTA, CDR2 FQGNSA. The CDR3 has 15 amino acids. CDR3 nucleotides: TGTGCCAGCAGCTTAGGTGGACATACGGGGGAGACCCAGAACTTC. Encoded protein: CASSLGGHTGETQNF.

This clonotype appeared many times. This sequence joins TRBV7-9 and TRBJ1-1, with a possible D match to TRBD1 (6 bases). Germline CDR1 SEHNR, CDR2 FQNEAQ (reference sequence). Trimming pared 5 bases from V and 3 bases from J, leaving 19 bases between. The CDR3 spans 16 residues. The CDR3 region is CASSKGAGAVYTEAFF. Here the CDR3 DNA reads TGTGCCAGCAGCAAAGGAGCGGGGGCCGTCTACACTGAAGCTTTCTTT.

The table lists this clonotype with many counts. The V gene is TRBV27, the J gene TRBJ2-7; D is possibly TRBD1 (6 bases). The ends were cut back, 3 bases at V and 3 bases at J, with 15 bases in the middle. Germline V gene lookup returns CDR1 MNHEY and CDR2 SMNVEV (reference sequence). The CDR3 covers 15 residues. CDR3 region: CASSLSGVGLYEQYF. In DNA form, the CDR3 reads TGTGCCAGCAGTTTGTCAGGGGTAGGCCTCTACGAGCAGTACTTC.

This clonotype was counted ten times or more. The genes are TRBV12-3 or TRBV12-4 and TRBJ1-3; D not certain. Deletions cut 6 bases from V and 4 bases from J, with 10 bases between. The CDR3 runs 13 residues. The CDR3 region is CASSTTGGNTIYF. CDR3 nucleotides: TGTGCCAGCAGCACCACTGGAGGAAACACCATATATTTT.

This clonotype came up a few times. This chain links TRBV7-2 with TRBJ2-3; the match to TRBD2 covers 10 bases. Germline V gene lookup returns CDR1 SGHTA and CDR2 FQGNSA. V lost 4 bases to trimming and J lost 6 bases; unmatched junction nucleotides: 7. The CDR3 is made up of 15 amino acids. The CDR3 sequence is CASSSLAGVMDTQYF. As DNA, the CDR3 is TGTGCCAGCAGCTCCCTAGCGGGAGTCATGGATACGCAGTATTTT.

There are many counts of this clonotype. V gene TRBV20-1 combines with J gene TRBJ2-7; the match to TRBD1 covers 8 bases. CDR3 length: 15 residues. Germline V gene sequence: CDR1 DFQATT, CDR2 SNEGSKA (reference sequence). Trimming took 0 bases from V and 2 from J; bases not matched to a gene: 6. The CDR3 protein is CSAREIGQGPYEQYF. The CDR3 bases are TGCAGTGCTAGAGAAATCGGACAGGGCCCCTACGAGCAGTACTTC.

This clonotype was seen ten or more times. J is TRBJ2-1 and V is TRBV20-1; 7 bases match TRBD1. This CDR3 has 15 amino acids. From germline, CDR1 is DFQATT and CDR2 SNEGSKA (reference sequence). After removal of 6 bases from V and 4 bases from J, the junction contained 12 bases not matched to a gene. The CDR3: CSADVRQGGYNEQFF. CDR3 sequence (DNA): TGCAGTGCCGACGTGAGACAGGGTGGGTACAATGAGCAGTTCTTC.

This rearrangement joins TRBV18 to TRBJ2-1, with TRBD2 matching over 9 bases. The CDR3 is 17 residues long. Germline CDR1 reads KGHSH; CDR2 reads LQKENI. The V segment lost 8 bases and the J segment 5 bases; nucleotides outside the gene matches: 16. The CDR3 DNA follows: TGTGCCAGCCCGGTGCGGGGGGGCATCAAAAAGGACAATGAGCAGTTCTTC. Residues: CASPVRGGIKKDNEQFF.

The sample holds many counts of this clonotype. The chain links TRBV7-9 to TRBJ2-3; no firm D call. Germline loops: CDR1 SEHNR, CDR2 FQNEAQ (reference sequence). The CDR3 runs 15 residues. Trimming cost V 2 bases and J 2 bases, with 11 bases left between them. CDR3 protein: CASSLSSTFTDTQYF. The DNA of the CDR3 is TGTGCCAGCAGCTTAAGTTCAACTTTCACAGATACGCAGTATTTT.

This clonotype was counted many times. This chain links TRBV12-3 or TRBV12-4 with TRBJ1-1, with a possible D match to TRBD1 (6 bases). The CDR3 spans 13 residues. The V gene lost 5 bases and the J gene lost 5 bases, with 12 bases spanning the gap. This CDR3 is CASSLQGYTEAFF. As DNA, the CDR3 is TGTGCCAGCAGTCTTCAGGGGTATACTGAAGCTTTCTTT.

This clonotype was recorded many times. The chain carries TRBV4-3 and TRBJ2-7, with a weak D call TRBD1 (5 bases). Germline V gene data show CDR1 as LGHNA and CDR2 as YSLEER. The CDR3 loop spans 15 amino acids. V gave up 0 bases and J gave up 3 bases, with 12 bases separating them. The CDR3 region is CASSQDVQVVYEQYF. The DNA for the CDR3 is TGCGCCAGCAGCCAAGATGTACAGGTAGTCTACGAGCAGTACTTC.

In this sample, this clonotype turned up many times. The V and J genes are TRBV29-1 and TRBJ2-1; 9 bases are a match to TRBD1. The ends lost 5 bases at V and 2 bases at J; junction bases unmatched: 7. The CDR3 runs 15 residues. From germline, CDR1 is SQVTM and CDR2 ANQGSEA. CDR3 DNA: TGCAGCGTTCCCCAGAGACAGGGGGCCTACAATGAGCAGTTCTTC. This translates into CSVPQRQGAYNEQFF.